These 25 T cell receptor beta chains came from one sample sequenced in a study of cytomegalovirus exposure and HLA in healthy donors. Researchers ran the PCR with 60 Vbeta and 13 Jbeta primers. Profiled with immunoSEQ multiplex PCR; TCRdb holds only in-frame clones, not every one. This sample has approximately 150,000 clones; around 72% occur once, and the top ten carry roughly 2%. Specimen: PBMCs. Receptors originate from a man in his forties in good health and CMV-seronegative.

This rearrangement joins TRBV5-1 to TRBJ2-1; D perhaps matches TRBD2 (6 bases). V shed 2 bases and J shed 5 bases, with 14 bases lying between them. Germline CDR1 reads SGHRS; CDR2 reads YFSETQ. This CDR3 has 15 amino acids. CDR3 in amino acids: CASSLDGGTHNEQFF. The CDR3 coding sequence is TGCGCCAGCAGCTTAGACGGAGGGACCCACAATGAGCAGTTCTTC.

This clone has just one count. V and J are TRBV28 and TRBJ1-1, with D perhaps matching TRBD1 (5 bases). Trimming removed 3 bases from V and 8 bases from J, with 7 bases in between. Per germline, CDR1 MDHEN and CDR2 SYDVKM. CDR3 length: 11 amino acids. CDR3 in amino acids: CASSLEGEAFF. CDR3 sequence (DNA): TGTGCCAGCAGTTTGGAGGGGGAAGCTTTCTTT.

The chain links TRBV20-1 to TRBJ1-1; D remains unclear. The CDR3 totals 11 residues. Germline CDR1 is DFQATT and CDR2 is SNEGSKA (reference sequence). V was cut by 6 bases and J by 3 bases, with 8 bases left in between. CDR3 loop: CSATDDTEAFF. The CDR3 region has the DNA TGCAGTGCCACAGATGACACTGAAGCTTTCTTT.

The chain has TRBV5-1 and TRBJ2-5, with D possibly being TRBD2 (6 bases). Germline V CDR1 and CDR2: SGHRS, YFSETQ. The length of the CDR3 is 16 residues. Trimming shortened V by 3 bases and J by 2 bases, and 17 bases separated the two germline ends. The CDR3 region has the DNA TGCGCCAGCAGCTACGGGGCTCACGCGGGACAAGAGACCCAGTACTTC. It encodes CASSYGAHAGQETQYF.

This clone was picked up a small number of times. The genes are TRBV7-9 and TRBJ2-2, with D possibly matching TRBD1 (5 bases). Germline CDR1 and CDR2: SEHNR and FQNEAQ (reference sequence). Trimming took 1 base from V and 4 from J, leaving 7 bases between them. The CDR3 totals 14 residues. In nucleotides, the CDR3 is TGTGCCAGCAGCTTAGGACAGCGCACCGGGGAGCTGTTTTTT. Its protein product is CASSLGQRTGELFF.

This sequence joins TRBV21-1 and TRBJ2-7; the table's D gene call, TRBD2, was not cross checked with the DNA. TRBV21-1 counts as a pseudogene. CDR3 length: 15 amino acids. Here the CDR3 DNA reads TGTGCCAGCAGCAGGACTAGCGGGAGCTCCTACGAGCAGTACTTC. Its protein is CASSRTSGSSYEQYF.

This clone was seen more than once but under ten times. The chain is built from TRBV6-6 and TRBJ1-5; D call uncertain. Trimming removed 0 bases at V and 5 bases at J, with 14 bases between. The CDR3 sequence is 16 residues long. From germline, CDR1 is MNHNY and CDR2 SVGAGI (reference sequence). CDR3: CASSYSHLEGDQPQHF. CDR3 nucleotide sequence: TGTGCCAGCAGTTACTCGCACTTGGAGGGCGATCAGCCCCAGCATTTT.

This clone was seen a handful of times. The chain uses TRBV4-2 and TRBJ1-2, with 8 bases that match TRBD1. This CDR3 region has 15 residues. The V gene's germline CDR1 is LGHNA and CDR2 YNFKEQ. J was trimmed by 7 bases and V by 4 bases; bases with no gene match: 11. CDR3 in amino acids: CASSPPGTGFGGYTF. CDR3 in DNA: TGTGCCAGCAGCCCTCCCGGGACAGGCTTTGGTGGCTACACCTTC.

The genes are TRBV30 and TRBJ2-7; 11 nucleotides match TRBD2. The trim removed 2 bases at V and 0 bases at J, leaving 6 bases unmatched. The germline V gene encodes CDR1 GTSNPN and CDR2 SVGIG (reference sequence). The CDR3 is 16 amino acids. The CDR3 region has the DNA TGTGCCTGGAGTAAGGGGACTAGCGGTCGCTCCTACGAGCAGTACTTC. Residues: CAWSKGTSGRSYEQYF.

The rearrangement uses TRBV5-1 and TRBJ2-7; TRBD2 agrees at 12 bases. CDR1 SGHRS and CDR2 YFSETQ come from the germline V gene. After removal of 5 bases from V and 4 bases from J, the junction contained 7 bases not matched to a gene. The CDR3 is 15 residues long. The CDR3 loop is CASSRTSGGTYEQYF. The CDR3, as DNA: TGCGCCAGCAGTCGAACTAGCGGGGGGACTTACGAGCAGTACTTC.

This chain joins TRBV6-5 and TRBJ2-7; 7 bases fit TRBD1. V gave up 6 bases and J gave up 7 bases; unmatched junction bases: 15. The germline V gene has CDR1 MNHEY and CDR2 SVGAGI. The CDR3 sequence is 15 residues long. CDR3 nucleotide sequence: TGTGCCAGCAGAAGCCGGGGACAGTCCCTGGGAGAGCAGTACTTC. Translation gives CASRSRGQSLGEQYF.

This chain uses TRBV19 with TRBJ1-2; no clear D gene. The V end was cut by 5 bases, the J end by 2 bases, with 9 bases between. The CDR3 is made up of 13 amino acids. Germline-derived CDR1 and CDR2 are LNHDA and SQIVND (reference sequence). CDR3 protein: CASSPGVNYGYTF. DNA for the CDR3: TGTGCCAGTAGTCCCGGGGTAAACTATGGCTACACCTTC.

The chain carries TRBV20-1 and TRBJ2-4; the D gene is possibly TRBD1 (5 bases). V gave up 6 bases and J gave up 5 bases, with 5 bases separating them. Per the germline V gene, CDR1 is DFQATT and CDR2 is SNEGSKA (reference sequence). CDR3 length: 10 amino acids. CDR3 nucleotide sequence: TGCAGTGCAGGGGAAAACATTCAGTACTTC. Protein product: CSAGENIQYF.

This clone was counted a single time. The CDR3 nucleotides read TGTGCCAGTAGTGTTTACTGGGACTCGTCAGGAACTAATGAAAAACTGTTTTTT. Translated: CASSVYWDSSGTNEKLFF. The chain has TRBV19 and TRBJ1-4, with a possible D match to TRBD1 (5 bases). The V end lost 5 bases, the J end lost 1 base, and 20 bases lay between the germline ends. The germline V gene has CDR1 LNHDA and CDR2 SQIVND (reference sequence). This CDR3 is 18 amino acids long.

This chain uses TRBV5-3 with TRBJ2-5, with 8 bases matching TRBD2. TRBV5-3 belongs to the ORF category, with a function that is uncertain. CDR3 length equals 18 residues. Losses at the gene ends were 1 base for V and 3 bases for J; bases not matched to a gene: 14. CDR3 bases: TGTGCCAGAAGCTTGCGGGGACGGGCGGGAGGAACAGAAGAGACCCAGTACTTC. As protein: CARSLRGRAGGTEETQYF.

The chain uses TRBV5-6 and TRBJ1-5; D not certain. The CDR3 sequence is 14 residues long. The V and J ends lost 2 bases and 1 base respectively, with 7 bases between them. Per germline, CDR1 SGHDT and CDR2 YYEEEE. CDR3 DNA sequence: TGTGCCAGCAGCTTTTGGAGGAGCAATCAGCCCCAGCATTTT. Translation gives CASSFWRSNQPQHF.

V is TRBV28 and J is TRBJ1-1; TRBD1 matches at 7 bases. Trimming removed 2 bases from V and 1 base from J; junction bases left unmatched: 4. Germline-derived CDR1 and CDR2 are MDHEN and SYDVKM. The CDR3 runs 15 residues. CDR3 in amino acids: CASSLDREENTEAFF. The CDR3 nucleotides read TGTGCCAGCAGTTTAGACAGGGAGGAGAACACTGAAGCTTTCTTT.

V is TRBV19 and J is TRBJ1-3; D call uncertain. V gave up 6 bases and J gave up 0 bases, with 9 bases separating them. CDR3 size: 14 residues. The germline gives CDR1 LNHDA, CDR2 SQIVND (reference sequence). CDR3 nucleotides: TGTGCCAGTAGGGGTTGGAGCTCTGGAAACACCATATATTTT. It translates to CASRGWSSGNTIYF. Supplemented by reference TRBV19 and TRBJ1-3, the full variable domain reads DGGITQSPKYLFRKEGQNVTLSCEQNLNHDAMYWYRQDPGQGLRLIYYSQIVNDFQKGDIAEGYSVSREKKESFPLTVTSAQKNPTAFYLCASRGWSSGNTIYFGEGSWLTVV.

The V and J genes are TRBV5-8 and TRBJ2-7, with D perhaps matching TRBD1 (6 bases). The CDR3 contains 14 residues. Germline loops: CDR1 SGHTS, CDR2 YDEGEE. Deletions cut 4 bases from V and 4 bases from J, with 15 bases between. CDR3 amino acids: CASSRLLTGYEQYF. The CDR3 DNA reads as TGTGCCAGCAGCCGACTTCTTACAGGGTACGAGCAGTACTTC.

The chain links TRBV6-5 to TRBJ2-5, with 11 bases that match TRBD2. Germline trimming cut 5 bases from V and 1 base from J; bases unmatched to any gene: 3. Germline CDR1 is MNHEY and CDR2 is SVGAGI. This CDR3 is built from 15 residues. Here the CDR3 DNA reads TGTGCCAGCAGTGTTCTAGCGGGGGGCCAAGAGACCCAGTACTTC. This sequence encodes CASSVLAGGQETQYF.

This chain joins TRBV23-1 and TRBJ2-1; 10 nucleotides line up with TRBD1. Being an ORF, TRBV23-1 has a function that is uncertain. J lost 3 bases, V lost 4 bases, and 3 bases had no gene match. This CDR3 has 15 amino acids. This chain's CDR3 is CASSLRDRGYNEQFF. The DNA of the CDR3 is TGCGCCAGCAGTCTACGGGACAGGGGCTACAATGAGCAGTTCTTC.

DNA of the CDR3: TGTGCCAGCTCACCTTTCTCGGACAGGGGATTCGGTGGCTACACCTTC. Its translation: CASSPFSDRGFGGYTF. The V gene is TRBV18, the J gene TRBJ1-2; 9 bases are a match to TRBD1. Germline loops: CDR1 KGHSH, CDR2 LQKENI. Trimming cost V 3 bases and J 7 bases; bases outside gene matches: 12. This CDR3 contains 16 residues.

Here the CDR3 reads CATSRRVPREQFF. As DNA, the CDR3 is TGTGCCACCAGCAGGAGAGTCCCTCGTGAGCAGTTCTTC. V gene TRBV15 combines with J gene TRBJ2-1; D gene uncertain. Germline lookup yields CDR1 LNHNV and CDR2 YYDKDF (reference sequence). The CDR3 is 13 residues long. V dropped 3 bases and J dropped 9 bases, with 12 bases sitting between them.

The V call is TRBV10-3, the J call TRBJ1-4, with no clear D. V lost 0 bases, J lost 7 bases, and 12 bases lay in between. Germline V gene data show CDR1 as ENHRY and CDR2 as SYGVKD. The CDR3 sequence is 15 residues long. The CDR3 nucleotides are TGTGCCATCAGTGAGTCGAGGGCTGGTTTTGAAAAACTGTTTTTT. Its translation is CAISESRAGFEKLFF.

The gene calls are TRBV10-2 and TRBJ1-2; D call uncertain. The CDR3 length is 14 residues. V was cut by 1 base and J by 4 bases, with 10 bases left in between. Germline-derived CDR1 and CDR2 are WSHSY and SAAADI. The CDR3 nucleotides read TGCGCCAGCAGTGAGTGGGAGGGCAGCTATGGCTACACCTTC. Residues: CASSEWEGSYGYTF.